This T cell receptor (beta chain) stems from a study of post-analysis software for immune sequencing data (dated by TCRdb to between 2015 and 2017). For the wider study: The recorded disease courses included relapsing-remitting, secondary progressive and progressive-relapsing multiple sclerosis, and some patients had no subtype annotation. The patient repertoires were set against about 12 previously published healthy control repertoires from donors whose ages ranged from roughly 6 to 26 years. A subset of samples was prepared in parallel using single-end sample barcoding, then pooled and co-amplified after Illumina adapter ligation.

This clonotype was counted many times. Its antigen is unknown. No much larger clone is present one base from it, and per-base qualities are unavailable. The library relied on PCR. The sequencer was an Illumina HiSeq 2500. To reduce PCR and sequencing biases, unique molecular identifiers were built into the TCR beta cDNA libraries. Approximately 500,000 cDNA molecules were obtained per 1 to 10 million input T cells, so each molecule approximated one T cell. The same protocol used for the earlier healthy control dataset was applied to prepare and sequence the patient libraries. Within a given batch, samples were prepared together, multiplexed and sequenced on the same HiSeq lane. The authors' pipeline ran thus. Raw barcoded reads were processed with MIGEC, and single-read molecular identifier groups were discarded before consensus assembly and CDR3 extraction. Clonotype tables were post-analysed with VDJtools, normalizing diversity by down-sampling all datasets to the smallest sample size. To correct batch-related cross-sample contamination, repertoire overlap clustering matched CDR3 amino acid sequences but not nucleotide sequences. The raw public reads went through TCRdb reprocessing: fastp at Q25, MiXCR clone calling, in-frame beta chains kept. Rows merge per CDR3 protein into single entries with the most common DNA and genes. The V and J calls here are based on TCRdb, not the publication. For this sample the table gives around 200,000 distinct CDR3 sequences, of which roughly 28% were detected only once. The ten largest clones add up to 3% to 4% of the sample.

To demonstrate the VDJtools post-analysis software, TCR beta repertoires were profiled from the peripheral blood of roughly 14 young patients with multiple sclerosis. Multiple sclerosis patients were children and adolescents aged about 6 to 16 years. Results and caveats for the whole study, not just this receptor: Strong co-clustering of samples prepared in the same batch was shown by direct clustering with F measure, prompting a batch-effect correction. Multiple sclerosis patients had significantly lower normalized Chao1 diversity than controls, a result that suggests substantial peripheral T-cell clonal expansion. The control group was slightly older than the multiple sclerosis patient group. Significantly higher frequencies in patients than in controls were found for roughly 5 TRBV segments, including TRBV5-6, TRBV5-1 and TRBV20-1.

Sequences SGHRS (CDR1) and YFSETQ (CDR2) are obtained from the germline V gene. The CDR3 sequence holds 13 residues, the cysteine and phenylalanine included. The retained sequence is limited to the CDR3, 39 bases, with the frame set at the first base. V trim: 4 bases; J trim: 2 bases; unmatched bases: 0. The specimen was blood. Recombination connected TRBV5-1 to TRBJ1-2; 9 bases in the junction line up with TRBD1. This sequence was found in a girl aged 2 to 17 with multiple sclerosis. The DNA sequence is as follows: TGCGCCAGCAGCGGACAGGGGAACTATGGCTACACCTTC. Translated, it reads CASSGQGNYGYTF.